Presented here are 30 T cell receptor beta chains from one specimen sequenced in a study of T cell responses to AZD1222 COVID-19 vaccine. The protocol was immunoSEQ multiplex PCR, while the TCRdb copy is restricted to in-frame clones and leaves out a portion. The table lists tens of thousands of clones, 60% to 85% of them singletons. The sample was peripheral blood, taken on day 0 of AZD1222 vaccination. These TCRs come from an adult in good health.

The CDR3 region is CASSPAGTGRYEQYV. CDR3 in DNA: TGCGCCAGCAGCCCCGCCGGGACAGGGAGGTACGAGCAGTACGTC. This chain uses TRBV4-1 with TRBJ2-7; 9 positions match TRBD1. Per germline, CDR1 MGHRA and CDR2 YSYEKL. The CDR3 is 15 residues long. J gave up 4 bases and V 4 bases, and 8 bases lay outside the gene matches.

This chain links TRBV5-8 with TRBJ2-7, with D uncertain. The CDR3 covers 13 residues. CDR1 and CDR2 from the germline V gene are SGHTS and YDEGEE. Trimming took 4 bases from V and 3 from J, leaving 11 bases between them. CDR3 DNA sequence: TGTGCCAGCAGCGTCGGCAGCAACTACGAGCAGTACGTC. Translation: CASSVGSNYEQYV.

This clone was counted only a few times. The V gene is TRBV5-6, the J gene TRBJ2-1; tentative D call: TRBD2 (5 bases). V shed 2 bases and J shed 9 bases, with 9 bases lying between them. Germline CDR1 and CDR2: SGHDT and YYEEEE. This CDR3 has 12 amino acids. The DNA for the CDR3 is TGTGCCAGCAGCTTTGAAGCGGTTGAGCAGTTCTTC. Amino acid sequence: CASSFEAVEQFF.

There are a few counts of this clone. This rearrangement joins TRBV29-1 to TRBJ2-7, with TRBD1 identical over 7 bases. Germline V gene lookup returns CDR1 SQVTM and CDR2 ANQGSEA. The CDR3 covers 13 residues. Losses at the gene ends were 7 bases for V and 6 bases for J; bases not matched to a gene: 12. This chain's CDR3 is CSGQQGLSAEQYF. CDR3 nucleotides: TGCAGCGGGCAACAGGGGCTGTCGGCCGAGCAGTACTTC.

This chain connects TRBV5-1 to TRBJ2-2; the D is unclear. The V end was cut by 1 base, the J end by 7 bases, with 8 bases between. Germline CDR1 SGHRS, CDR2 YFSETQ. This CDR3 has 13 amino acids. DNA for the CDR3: TGCGCCAGCAGCTTGAATAATGACGGGGAGCTGTTTTTT. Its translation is CASSLNNDGELFF.

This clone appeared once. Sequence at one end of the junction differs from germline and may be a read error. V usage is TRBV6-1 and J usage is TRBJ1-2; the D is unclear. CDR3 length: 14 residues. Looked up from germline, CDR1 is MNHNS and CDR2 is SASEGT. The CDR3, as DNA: TGTGCCAGCAGTGACAGGTCTGCTAACTATGGCTATACCTTC. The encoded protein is CASSDRSANYGYTF.

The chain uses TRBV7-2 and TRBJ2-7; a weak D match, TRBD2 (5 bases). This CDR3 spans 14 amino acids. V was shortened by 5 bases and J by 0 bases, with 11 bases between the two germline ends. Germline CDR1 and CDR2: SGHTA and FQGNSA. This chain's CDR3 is CASSLGGLSYEQYF. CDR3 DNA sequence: TGTGCCAGCAGCCTAGGTGGACTCTCCTACGAGCAGTACTTC.

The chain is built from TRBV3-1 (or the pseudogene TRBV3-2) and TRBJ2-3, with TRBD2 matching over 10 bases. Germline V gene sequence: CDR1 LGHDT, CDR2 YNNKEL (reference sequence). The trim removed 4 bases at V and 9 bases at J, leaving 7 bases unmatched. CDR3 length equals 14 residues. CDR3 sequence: CASSPSGRVATQYF. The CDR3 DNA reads TGTGCCAGCAGCCCGAGCGGGAGGGTTGCGACGCAGTATTTT.

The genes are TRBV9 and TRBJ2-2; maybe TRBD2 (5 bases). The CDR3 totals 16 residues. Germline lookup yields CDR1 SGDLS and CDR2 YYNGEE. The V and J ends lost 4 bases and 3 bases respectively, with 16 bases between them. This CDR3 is CASSYTAGPDTGELFF. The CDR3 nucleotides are TGTGCCAGCAGCTACACCGCGGGTCCGGACACCGGGGAGCTGTTTTTT.

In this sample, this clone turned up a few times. In nucleotides, the CDR3 is TGTGCCAGCAGTGTGGCGGACGCGAACACCGGGGAGCTGTTTTTT. Translated: CASSVADANTGELFF. V and J are TRBV6-4 and TRBJ2-2; D not certain. CDR1 is MRHNA and CDR2 is SNTAGT in the germline V gene. The CDR3 contains 15 residues. Trimming removed 4 bases from V and 0 bases from J, with 9 bases in between.

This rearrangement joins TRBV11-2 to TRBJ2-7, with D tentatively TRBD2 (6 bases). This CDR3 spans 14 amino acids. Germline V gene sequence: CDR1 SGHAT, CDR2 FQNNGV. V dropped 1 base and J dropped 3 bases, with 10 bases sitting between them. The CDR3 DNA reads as TGTGCCAGCAGCTTAGTATCCGGGGGCTACGAGCAGTACGTC. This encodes CASSLVSGGYEQYV.

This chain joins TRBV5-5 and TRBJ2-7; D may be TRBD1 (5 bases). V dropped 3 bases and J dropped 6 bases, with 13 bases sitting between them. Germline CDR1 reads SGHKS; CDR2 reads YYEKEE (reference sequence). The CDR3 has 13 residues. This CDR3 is CASSWHRSFEQYF. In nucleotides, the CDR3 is TGTGCCAGCAGCTGGCACAGGTCGTTCGAGCAGTACTTC.

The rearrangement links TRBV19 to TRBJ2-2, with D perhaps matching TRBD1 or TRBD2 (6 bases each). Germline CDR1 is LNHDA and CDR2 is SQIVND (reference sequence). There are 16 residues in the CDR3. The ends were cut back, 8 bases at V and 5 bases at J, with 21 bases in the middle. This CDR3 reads CASCRSRGGATGELFF. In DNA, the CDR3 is TGTGCCAGTTGTAGGAGCAGGGGAGGCGCGACCGGGGAGCTGTTTTTT.

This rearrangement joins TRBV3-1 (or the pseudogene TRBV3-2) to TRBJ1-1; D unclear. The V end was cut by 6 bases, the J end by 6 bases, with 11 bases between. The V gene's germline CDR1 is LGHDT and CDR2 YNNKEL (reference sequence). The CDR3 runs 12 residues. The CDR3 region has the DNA TGTGCCAGCAGTCGTGGTACCTCTGAAGCTTTCTTT. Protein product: CASSRGTSEAFF.

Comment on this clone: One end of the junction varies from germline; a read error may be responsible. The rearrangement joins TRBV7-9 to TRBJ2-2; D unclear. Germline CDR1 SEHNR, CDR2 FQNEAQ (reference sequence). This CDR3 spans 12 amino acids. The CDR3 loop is CASTRPPGELFF. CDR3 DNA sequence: TGTGCCAGCACCCGCCCCCCCGGAGAGCTGTTTTTT.

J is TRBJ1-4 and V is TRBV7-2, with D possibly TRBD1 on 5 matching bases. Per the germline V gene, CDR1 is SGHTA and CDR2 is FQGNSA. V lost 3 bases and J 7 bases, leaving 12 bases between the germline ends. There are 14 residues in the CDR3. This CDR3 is CASSLGGAGEKLFF. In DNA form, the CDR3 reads TGTGCCAGCAGCTTGGGGGGAGCGGGTGAAAAACTGTTTTTT.

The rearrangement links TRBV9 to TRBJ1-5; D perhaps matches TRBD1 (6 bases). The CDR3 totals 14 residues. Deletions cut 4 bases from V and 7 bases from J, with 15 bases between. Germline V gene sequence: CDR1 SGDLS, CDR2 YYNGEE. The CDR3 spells CASSPGADSQPQHF. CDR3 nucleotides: TGTGCCAGCAGCCCGGGGGCGGACAGCCAGCCCCAGCATTTT. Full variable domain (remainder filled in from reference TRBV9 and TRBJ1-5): DSGVTQTPKHLITATGQRVTLRCSPRSGDLSVYWYQQSLDQGLQFLIQYYNGEERAKGNILERFSAQQFPDLHSELNLSSLELGDSALYFCASSPGADSQPQHFGDGTRLSIL.

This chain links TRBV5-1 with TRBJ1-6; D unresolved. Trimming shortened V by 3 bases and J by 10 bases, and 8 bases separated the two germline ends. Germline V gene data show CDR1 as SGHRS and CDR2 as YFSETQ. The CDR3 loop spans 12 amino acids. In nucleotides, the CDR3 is TGCGCCAGCAGCTCGGACTTGTCACCCCTCCACTTT. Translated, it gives CASSSDLSPLHF.

The CDR3 sequence: CASSLATSKETQYF. The CDR3 nucleotides are TGCGCCAGCAGCTTGGCGACTAGTAAGGAGACCCAGTACTTC. The chain couples TRBV5-1 to TRBJ2-5, with D perhaps matching TRBD2 (6 bases). The germline gives CDR1 SGHRS, CDR2 YFSETQ. The CDR3 length is 14 residues. Trimming left V 0 bases short and J 5 bases short, with 11 bases between.

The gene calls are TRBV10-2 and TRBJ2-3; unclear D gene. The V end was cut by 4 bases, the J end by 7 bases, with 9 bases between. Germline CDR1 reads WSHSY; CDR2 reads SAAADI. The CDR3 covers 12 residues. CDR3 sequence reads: CASSVVINTQYF. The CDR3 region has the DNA TGCGCCAGCAGTGTAGTGATTAATACGCAGTATTTT.

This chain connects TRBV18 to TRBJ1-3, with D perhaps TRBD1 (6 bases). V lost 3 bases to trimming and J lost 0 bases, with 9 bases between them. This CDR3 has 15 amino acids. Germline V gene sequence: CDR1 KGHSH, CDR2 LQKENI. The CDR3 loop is CASSPGGHSGNTIYF. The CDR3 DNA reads TGTGCCAGCTCACCCGGGGGCCACTCTGGAAACACCATATATTTT. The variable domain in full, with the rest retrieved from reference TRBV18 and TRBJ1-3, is NAGVMQNPRHLVRRRGQEARLRCSPMKGHSHVYWYRQLPEEGLKFMVYLQKENIIDESGMPKERFSAEFPKEGPSILRIQQVVRGDSAAYFCASSPGGHSGNTIYFGEGSWLTVV.

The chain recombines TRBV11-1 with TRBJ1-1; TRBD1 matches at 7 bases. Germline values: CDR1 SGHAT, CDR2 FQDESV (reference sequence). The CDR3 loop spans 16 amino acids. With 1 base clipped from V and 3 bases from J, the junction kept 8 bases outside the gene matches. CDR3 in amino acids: CASSLVQGTGDTEAFF. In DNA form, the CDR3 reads TGTGCCAGCAGCTTAGTACAGGGGACGGGGGACACTGAAGCTTTCTTT.

CDR3 DNA sequence: TGTGCCAGCAGTTTTGCACTCGCCGAGGGCTACACCTTC. Translated: CASSFALAEGYTF. The chain is built from TRBV12-3 or TRBV12-4 and TRBJ1-2, with no clear D. There are 13 residues in the CDR3. Trimming took off 3 bases at V and 8 bases at J, with 13 bases between the two ends.

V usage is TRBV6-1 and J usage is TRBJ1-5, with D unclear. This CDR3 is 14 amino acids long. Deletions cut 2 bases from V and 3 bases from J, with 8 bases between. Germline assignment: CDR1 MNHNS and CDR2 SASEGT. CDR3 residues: CASSEQSANQPQHF. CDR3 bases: TGTGCCAGCAGTGAACAGAGTGCCAATCAGCCCCAGCATTTT.

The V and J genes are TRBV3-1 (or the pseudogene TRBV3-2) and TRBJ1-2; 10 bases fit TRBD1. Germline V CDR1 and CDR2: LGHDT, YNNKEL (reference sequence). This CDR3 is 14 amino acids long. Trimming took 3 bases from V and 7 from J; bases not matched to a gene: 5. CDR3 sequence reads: CASSHDGQGVGYTF. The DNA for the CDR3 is TGTGCCAGCAGCCATGATGGACAGGGGGTTGGCTACACCTTC.

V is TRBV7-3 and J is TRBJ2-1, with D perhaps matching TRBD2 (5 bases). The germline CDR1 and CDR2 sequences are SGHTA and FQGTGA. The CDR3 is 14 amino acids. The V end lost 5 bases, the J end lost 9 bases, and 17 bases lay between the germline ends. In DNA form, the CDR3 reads TGTGCCAGCAGCCTGGACTGGGTGAGCGGTGAGCAGTTCTTC. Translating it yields CASSLDWVSGEQFF.

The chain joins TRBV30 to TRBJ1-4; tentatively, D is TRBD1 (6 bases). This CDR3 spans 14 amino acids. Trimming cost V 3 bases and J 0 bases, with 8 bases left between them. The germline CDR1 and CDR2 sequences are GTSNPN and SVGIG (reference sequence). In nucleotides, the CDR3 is TGTGCCTGGAGGAGGGGGACAACTAATGAAAAACTGTTTTTT. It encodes CAWRRGTTNEKLFF.

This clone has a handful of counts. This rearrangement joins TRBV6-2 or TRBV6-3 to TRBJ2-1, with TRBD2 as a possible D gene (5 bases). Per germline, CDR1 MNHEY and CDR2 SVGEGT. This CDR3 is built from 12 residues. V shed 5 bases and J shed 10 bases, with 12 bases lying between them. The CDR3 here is CASSKLGGEQFF. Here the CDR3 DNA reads TGTGCCAGCAGTAAACTAGGCGGGGAGCAGTTCTTC.

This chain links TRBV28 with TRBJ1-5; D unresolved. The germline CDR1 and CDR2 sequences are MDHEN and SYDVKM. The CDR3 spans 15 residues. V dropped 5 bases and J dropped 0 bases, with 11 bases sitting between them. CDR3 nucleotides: TGTGCCAGCAGTACGCCGGGTGATAGCAATCAGCCCCAGCATTTT. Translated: CASSTPGDSNQPQHF.

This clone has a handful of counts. CDR3 sequence reads: CASRGYNEQFF. DNA for the CDR3: TGTGCCAGCAGGGGGTACAATGAGCAGTTCTTC. The chain couples TRBV14 to TRBJ2-1, with D hard to call. Germline V gene lookup returns CDR1 SGHDN and CDR2 FVKESK. With 6 bases removed from V and 4 bases from J, the gap between germline ends came to 4 bases. CDR3 size: 11 residues.